A single count supports the clone carrying this T cell receptor (beta chain). These data are taken from a study of blood T cell repertoires in COVID-19. Across the whole study: The study drew acute and convalescent COVID-19 samples from the United States, Italy and Spain. In each case, the material was cDNA or gDNA derived from T cells, B-cell-depleted T cells, or PBMCs.

V was clipped by 5 bases and J by 2 bases, with 15 bases between them. This CDR3 has 15 amino acids. Germline CDR1 reads MDHEN; CDR2 reads SYDVKM. Original analysis: Nucleated cell counts were estimated from reference gene primer amplification. Using immunoSEQ multiplex PCR, the repertoire was profiled, and TCRdb retains in-frame clones only, with some absent. V, J and clone size reflect that table, while D and trimming were determined from the DNA. The table has 650,000 to 800,000 clones, just under 90% seen once; the top ten hold approximately 0.3%. This chain joins TRBV28 and TRBJ1-2; D is ambiguous. This TCR was sampled from a woman between 18 and 29 years old with acute or convalescent COVID-19. Sequenced: peripheral blood. CDR3 bases: TGTGCCAGCAGTCCATCCGGCGGTGTGAACTATGGCTACACCTTC. Its protein is CASSPSGGVNYGYTF.